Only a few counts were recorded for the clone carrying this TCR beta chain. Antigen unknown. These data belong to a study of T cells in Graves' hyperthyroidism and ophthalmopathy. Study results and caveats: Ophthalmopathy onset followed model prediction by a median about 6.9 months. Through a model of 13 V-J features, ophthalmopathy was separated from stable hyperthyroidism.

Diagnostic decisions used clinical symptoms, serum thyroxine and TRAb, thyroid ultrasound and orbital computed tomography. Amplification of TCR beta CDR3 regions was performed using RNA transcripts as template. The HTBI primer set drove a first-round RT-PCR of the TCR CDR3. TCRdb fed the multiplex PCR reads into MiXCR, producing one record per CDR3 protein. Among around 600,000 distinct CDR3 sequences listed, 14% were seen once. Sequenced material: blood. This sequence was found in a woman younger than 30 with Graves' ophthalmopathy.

The CDR3 DNA reads TGTGCCAGCAAAAGAGGGGGGACCGGGGAGCTGTTTTTT. Its protein is CASKRGGTGELFF. The chain has TRBV27 and TRBJ2-2; D possibly matches TRBD1 or TRBD2 (6 bases each). The CDR3 is 13 amino acids. Per germline, CDR1 MNHEY and CDR2 SMNVEV (reference sequence). Trimming pared 7 bases from V and 5 bases from J, leaving 11 bases between.